The 14 T cell receptor beta chains listed next were all sequenced from one sample in a study of T cell responses to AZD1222 COVID-19 vaccine. Produced via immunoSEQ multiplex PCR; TCRdb's table is partial and in-frame only. This repertoire shows under 170,000 clones, around 94% found once; its top ten account for over 1%. Material: peripheral blood, obtained on day 0 of AZD1222 vaccination. All receptors derive from an adult in good health.

The CDR3 DNA reads TGTGCCAGCAGTAGCAGGGGGTCCAACACTGAAGCTTTCTTT. It is translated as CASSSRGSNTEAFF. The chain combines TRBV27 with TRBJ1-1; 7 bases are shared with TRBD1. The germline V gene has CDR1 MNHEY and CDR2 SMNVEV (reference sequence). Losses at the gene ends were 5 bases for V and 2 bases for J; bases not matched to a gene: 5. This CDR3 comprises 14 residues.

J is TRBJ2-5 and V is TRBV6-5; 7 bases agree with TRBD1. This CDR3 is 13 amino acids long. Germline lookup yields CDR1 MNHEY and CDR2 SVGAGI. V lost 6 bases, J lost 6 bases, and 7 bases stayed unmatched. DNA for the CDR3: TGTGCCAGCAGGGTAGACAGGGAAAAGACCCAGTACTTC. Protein product: CASRVDREKTQYF.

The V gene is TRBV9, the J gene TRBJ1-1; no reliable D call. The germline V gene has CDR1 SGDLS and CDR2 YYNGEE. The CDR3 totals 15 residues. V was shortened by 8 bases and J by 1 base, with 18 bases between the two germline ends. CDR3 DNA sequence: TGTGCCAGTAGCCTACAAGGGAAGGGGAACACTGAAGCTTTCTTT. This translates into CASSLQGKGNTEAFF.

The rearrangement links TRBV28 to TRBJ1-1; D remains unclear. The CDR3 contains 13 residues. Trimming took off 3 bases at V and 0 bases at J, with 5 bases between the two ends. Germline CDR1 is MDHEN and CDR2 is SYDVKM. CDR3 sequence (DNA): TGTGCCAGCAGTTTTAACATGAACACTGAAGCTTTCTTT. Its translation: CASSFNMNTEAFF.

This clone was seen just once. V and J are TRBV10-3 and TRBJ1-3; D is undetermined. The CDR3 is made up of 15 amino acids. Germline loops: CDR1 ENHRY, CDR2 SYGVKD. V was clipped by 4 bases and J by 0 bases, with 10 bases between them. Here the CDR3 reads CAISAPGLSGNTIYF. For the CDR3, the DNA is TGTGCCATCAGTGCCCCAGGCCTCTCTGGAAACACCATATATTTT.

This chain links TRBV5-4 with TRBJ2-7; TRBD1 might be the D (5 bases). This CDR3 contains 14 residues. V lost 4 bases, J lost 4 bases, and 15 bases lay in between. CDR1 is SGHNT, CDR2 YYREEE, per germline (reference sequence). The CDR3 DNA reads as TGTGCCAGCAGCCCCTGGGGCGTTCAATACGAGCAGTACGTC. Protein product: CASSPWGVQYEQYV.

The genes are TRBV2 and TRBJ2-2; D remains unclear. The CDR3 is 14 amino acids. Germline loops: CDR1 SNHLY, CDR2 FYNNEI. The V gene lost 6 bases and the J gene lost 0 bases, with 8 bases spanning the gap. The CDR3 bases are TGTGCCAGCAGGGAATCCGCGAACACCGGGGAGCTGTTTTTT. Translating it yields CASRESANTGELFF.

The chain employs TRBV27 and TRBJ2-2, with D unresolved. V lost 7 bases to trimming and J lost 13 bases, with 19 bases between them. This CDR3 is 13 amino acids long. Germline lookup yields CDR1 MNHEY and CDR2 SMNVEV (reference sequence). CDR3 loop: CASTELGTRRLFF. CDR3 nucleotides: TGTGCCAGCACCGAACTTGGCACTCGAAGGCTGTTTTTT.

V is TRBV28 and J is TRBJ2-1, with D maybe TRBD2 (6 bases). Deletions cut 2 bases from V and 4 bases from J, with 15 bases between. The germline gives CDR1 MDHEN, CDR2 SYDVKM. The CDR3 has 16 amino acids. In DNA form, the CDR3 reads TGTGCCAGCAGTTTAAGCGGGCTAGCGTTGTACAATGAGCAGTTCTTC. Residues: CASSLSGLALYNEQFF. Based on the CDR3 plus reference TRBV28 and TRBJ2-1, the full variable domain is DVKVTQSSRYLVKRTGEKVFLECVQDMDHENMFWYRQDPGLGLRLIYFSYDVKMKEKGDIPEGYSVSREKKERFSLILESASTNQTSMYLCASSLSGLALYNEQFFGPGTRLTVL.

This clone was seen a single time. The V call is TRBV27, the J call TRBJ1-4; possible D gene TRBD1, 5 bases. The CDR3 totals 18 residues. Between the trimmed V and J ends, which lost 3 bases and 7 bases, there was a span of 24 bases. Per germline, CDR1 MNHEY and CDR2 SMNVEV (reference sequence). The CDR3 loop is CASSLIPPRRPGGEKLFF. CDR3 coding DNA: TGTGCCAGCAGTTTGATACCTCCGAGGAGGCCGGGGGGTGAAAAACTGTTTTTT.

The CDR3 DNA is TGTGCCAGTACGATCGGCAATCAGCCCCAGCATTTT. Its protein product is CASTIGNQPQHF. The J gene is TRBJ1-5, the V gene TRBV19; no definite D call. The CDR3 covers 12 residues. V gave up 7 bases and J gave up 2 bases, with 6 bases separating them. Germline V gene lookup returns CDR1 LNHDA and CDR2 SQIVND (reference sequence).

In nucleotides, the CDR3 is TGTGCCACCAGCAGAGATCGCTTAAACACCGGGGAGCTGTTTTTT. Encoded protein: CATSRDRLNTGELFF. J is TRBJ2-2 and V is TRBV15, with D hard to call. The CDR3 is made up of 15 amino acids. V lost 0 bases to trimming and J lost 2 bases, with 7 bases between them. Germline-derived CDR1 and CDR2 are LNHNV and YYDKDF (reference sequence). The complete variable domain, with remaining parts taken from reference TRBV15 and TRBJ2-2, reads DAMVIQNPRYQVTQFGKPVTLSCSQTLNHNVMYWYQQKSSQAPKLLFHYYDKDFNNEADTPDNFQSRRPNTSFCFLDIRSPGLGDTAMYLCATSRDRLNTGELFFGEGSRLTVL.

The chain uses TRBV6-5 and TRBJ1-2; D gene ambiguous. Germline values: CDR1 MNHEY, CDR2 SVGAGI. V was cut by 4 bases and J by 4 bases, with 10 bases left in between. The length of the CDR3 is 13 residues. DNA of the CDR3: TGTGCCAGCAGTTTCGGGCTCGGCTATGGCTACACCTTC. This codes for CASSFGLGYGYTF.

This clone was seen just once. The chain carries TRBV7-9 and TRBJ2-1; the match to TRBD2 covers 12 bases. The CDR3 has 16 amino acids. The J segment lost 6 bases and the V segment lost 4 bases, leaving 7 bases of the junction unmatched. Germline V gives CDR1 SEHNR, CDR2 FQNEAQ (reference sequence). Here the CDR3 reads CASSSLTSGRRNEQFF. Written as DNA, the CDR3 is TGTGCCAGCAGCTCCCTGACTAGCGGGAGACGCAATGAGCAGTTCTTC.